Included here is one T cell receptor beta chain sequence, with context. In the study's own analysis: Amplifying reference gene primers gave estimates of nucleated cell counts. The data were produced by immunoSEQ multiplex PCR, yet TCRdb's version contains in-frame clones alone and is incomplete. For V, J and clone size, that table is used; D and trimming come from the DNA. The sample carries approximately 260,000 clones, about 86% recorded once. This sample was included in a study of blood T cell repertoires in COVID-19. Study-wide background: COVID-19 samples, acute and convalescent, were from the United States, Italy and Spain.

V trimming: 0 bases; J trimming: 5 bases; junction bases outside the gene matches: 6. The CDR3 runs to 16 residues. Germline values: CDR1 SGHKS, CDR2 YYEKEE (reference sequence). Sequenced sample: PBMCs or T cells enriched from blood (not recorded which). This receptor was taken from a middle-aged woman with acute COVID-19. The chain couples TRBV5-5 to TRBJ2-1; TRBD2 aligns across 9 bases. DNA for the CDR3: TGTGCCAGCAGCTTGGGGCTAGCGGGGATAAACAATGAGCAGTTCTTC. Amino acids: CASSLGLAGINNEQFF.